This T cell receptor beta chain was recorded in a study of T cell repertoires in ileal Crohn's disease (dated by TCRdb to between 2018 and 2021). As for the study more broadly: At the time of surgery, roughly 40% of patients were active smokers, and the median duration of disease was around eight years. Every patient underwent surgery because of a complication, which was stricturing disease in about 60% and penetrating disease in 39%. About half of the patients received postoperative therapy: over nine received thiopurines and around 19 received anti-TNF agents. The TCR repertoire was analysed in fewer than 65 patients with Crohn's disease drawn from a prospective multicentre cohort. The study was conducted in parallel with a multicentre cohort built to find predictors of early endoscopic recurrence after ileocolonic resection. Endoscopic postoperative recurrence was defined as a Rutgeerts score above i0. A total of some 150 mucosal samples from roughly 57 patients were sequenced, collected from several sites on the surgical specimen and at postoperative endoscopy. Study-level results and caveats: A significantly higher proportion of clonal expansions was observed in active smokers at surgery than in non-smokers (roughly 27% vs 19%, p=0.02). Endoscopic recurrence was linked to a higher percentage of high-frequency clones at surgery, and recurrence occurred in every patient whose clonality exceeded 26.8% (18/57). Mucosal CD4 and CD8 T cells were sorted and sequenced only in a subgroup of patients, the size of which was not stated. Compared with CD4 T cells, sorted CD8 T cells contained more high-frequency clones, which suggests that the mucosal expansions were mostly CD8.

About this clone: Its antigen remains unidentified. No base-level quality is on record; no much larger clone is a single base apart.

Adults with ileal or ileocolonic Crohn's disease for whom ileocolonic resection was indicated were considered eligible. Whole ileal mucosal biopsies were kept frozen at -80 degrees C prior to DNA extraction. A TRizol-based method was used to extract genomic DNA from the frozen whole biopsies, and the DNA was quantified with a NanoDrop 2000 spectrophotometer. Five hundred nanograms of biopsy DNA per sample were submitted for commercial TCRB immunosequencing. Adaptive Biotechnology amplified CDR3 regions from genomic DNA with a two-step multiplex PCR that controlled for amplification bias. In the first PCR, primers covered every V and J gene segment, and in the second PCR, barcodes and Illumina adapters were added. CDR3 libraries were sequenced on an Illumina instrument. Per the authors' processing: Vendor-provided pipelines were combined with custom analysis of raw data in R/Bioconductor under R version 3.3.0. Clonality, ranging from 0 to 1, was calculated as the inverse of the normalised Shannon entropy of all productive clones. High-frequency clones were defined as the share of the repertoire occupied by the top 100 clones, with only clones passing a 95% confidence test being retained. Overlap between samples was measured with the Morisita-Horn index, while repertoire diversity was measured with the Simpson index. In its TCRdb copy, this immuneACCESS table keeps in-frame sequences only and misses some clones. Where compared with another copy, unresolved V genes explain less than half of these, and the others have no known cause. V and J calls and clone size are those listed in that table; D and trimming were worked out from the DNA. The sample table lists tens of thousands of clones, about 81% of them with a count of one. 5.5% to 7% of the sample lies in the top ten.

Sequenced: ileal tissue. The clonotype was recovered from an adult with Crohn's disease.

The DNA is as follows: TGTGCCAGTAGTAAACAGTACCAAGAGACCCAGTACTTC. Its amino acids are CASSKQYQETQYF. The rearrangement joined TRBV19 to TRBJ2-5; confidence is insufficient to name the D gene. CDR1 LNHDA and CDR2 SQIVND were looked up in the germline V gene (reference sequence). The junction carries 6 bases between V and J, which are trimmed by 4 bases and 0 bases respectively. The CDR3 sequence holds 13 residues, the cysteine and phenylalanine included. The entry retains the CDR3 DNA only, 39 bases that are in frame from base 1.